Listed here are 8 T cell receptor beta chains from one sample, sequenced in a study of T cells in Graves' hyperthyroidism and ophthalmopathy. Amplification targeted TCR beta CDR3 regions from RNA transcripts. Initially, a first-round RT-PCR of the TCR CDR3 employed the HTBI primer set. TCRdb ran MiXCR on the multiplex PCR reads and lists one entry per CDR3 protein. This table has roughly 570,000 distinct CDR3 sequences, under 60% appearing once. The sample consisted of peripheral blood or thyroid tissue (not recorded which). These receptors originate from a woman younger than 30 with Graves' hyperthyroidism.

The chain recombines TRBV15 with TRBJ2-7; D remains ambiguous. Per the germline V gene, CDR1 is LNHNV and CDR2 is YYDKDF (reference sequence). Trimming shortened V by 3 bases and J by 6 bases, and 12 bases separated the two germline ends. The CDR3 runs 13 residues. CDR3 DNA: TGTGCCACCAGCAGTGACGTAGGGTTCGAGCAGTACTTC. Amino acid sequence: CATSSDVGFEQYF.

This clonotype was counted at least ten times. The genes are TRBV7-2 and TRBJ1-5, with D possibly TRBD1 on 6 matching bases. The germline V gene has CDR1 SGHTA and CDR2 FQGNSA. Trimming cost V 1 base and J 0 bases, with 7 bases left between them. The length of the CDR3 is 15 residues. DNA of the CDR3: TGTGCCAGCAGCTTAGGGGGGGCTAGCAATCAGCCCCAGCATTTT. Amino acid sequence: CASSLGGASNQPQHF.

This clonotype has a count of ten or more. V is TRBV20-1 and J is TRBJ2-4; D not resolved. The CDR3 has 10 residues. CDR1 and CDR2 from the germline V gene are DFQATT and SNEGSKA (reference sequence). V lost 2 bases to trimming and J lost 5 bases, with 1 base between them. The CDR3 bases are TGCAGTGCTAGACAAAACATTCAGTACTTC. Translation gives CSARQNIQYF.

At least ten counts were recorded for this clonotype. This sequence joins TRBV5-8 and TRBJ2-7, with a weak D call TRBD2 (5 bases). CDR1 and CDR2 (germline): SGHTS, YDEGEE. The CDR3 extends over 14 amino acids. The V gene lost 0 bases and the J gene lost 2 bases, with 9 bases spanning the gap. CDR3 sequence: CASSLDPGTYEQYF. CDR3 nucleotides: TGTGCCAGCAGCTTGGACCCCGGGACCTACGAGCAGTACTTC.

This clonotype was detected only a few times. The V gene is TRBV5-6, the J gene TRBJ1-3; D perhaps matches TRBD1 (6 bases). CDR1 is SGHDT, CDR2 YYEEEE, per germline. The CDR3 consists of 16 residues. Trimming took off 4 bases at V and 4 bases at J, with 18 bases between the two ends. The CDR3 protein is CASSKYPGEPGNTIYF. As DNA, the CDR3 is TGTGCCAGCAGCAAATATCCAGGGGAACCCGGAAACACCATATATTTT.

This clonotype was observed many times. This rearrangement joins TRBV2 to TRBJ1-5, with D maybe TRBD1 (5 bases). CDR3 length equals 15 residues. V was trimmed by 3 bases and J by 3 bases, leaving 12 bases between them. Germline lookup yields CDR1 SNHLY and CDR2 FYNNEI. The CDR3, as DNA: TGTGCCAGCAGTGACGGCAGGGCGATCAATCAGCCCCAGCATTTT. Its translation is CASSDGRAINQPQHF.

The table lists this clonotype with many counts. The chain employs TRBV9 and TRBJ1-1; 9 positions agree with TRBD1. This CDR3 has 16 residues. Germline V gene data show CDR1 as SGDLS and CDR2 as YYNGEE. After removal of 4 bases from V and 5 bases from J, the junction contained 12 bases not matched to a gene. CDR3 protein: CASSPSLGTGLTEAFF. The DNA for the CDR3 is TGTGCCAGCAGCCCCTCACTGGGGACAGGGTTGACTGAAGCTTTCTTT.

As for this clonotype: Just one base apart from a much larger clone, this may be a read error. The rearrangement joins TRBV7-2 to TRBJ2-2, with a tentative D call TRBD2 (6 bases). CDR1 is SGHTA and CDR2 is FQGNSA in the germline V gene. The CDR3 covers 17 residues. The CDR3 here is CASSQDGGAANTGGLFF. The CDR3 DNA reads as TGTGCCAGCAGCCAAGATGGAGGCGCGGCGAACACCGGGGGGCTGTTTTTT.